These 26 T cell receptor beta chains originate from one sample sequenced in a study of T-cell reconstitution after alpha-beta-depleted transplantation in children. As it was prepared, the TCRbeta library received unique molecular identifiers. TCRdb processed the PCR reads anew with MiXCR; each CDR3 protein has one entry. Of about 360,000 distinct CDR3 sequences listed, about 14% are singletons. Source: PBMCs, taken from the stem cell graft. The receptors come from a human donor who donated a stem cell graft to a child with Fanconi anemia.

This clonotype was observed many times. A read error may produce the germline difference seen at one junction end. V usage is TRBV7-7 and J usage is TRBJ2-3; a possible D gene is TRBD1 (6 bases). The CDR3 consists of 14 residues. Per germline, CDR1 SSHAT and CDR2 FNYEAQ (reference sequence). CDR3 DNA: TGTGCTAGCAGCCGTCTACAGGGTGCAGATACGCAGTATTTT. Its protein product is CASSRLQGADTQYF.

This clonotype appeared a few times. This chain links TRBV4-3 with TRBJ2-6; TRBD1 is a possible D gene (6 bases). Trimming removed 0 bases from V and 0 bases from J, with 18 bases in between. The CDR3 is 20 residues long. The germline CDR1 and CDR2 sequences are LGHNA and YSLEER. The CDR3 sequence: CASSQDDWGRPNSGANVLTF. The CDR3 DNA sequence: TGCGCCAGCAGCCAAGATGATTGGGGGCGCCCCAACTCTGGGGCCAACGTCCTGACTTTC.

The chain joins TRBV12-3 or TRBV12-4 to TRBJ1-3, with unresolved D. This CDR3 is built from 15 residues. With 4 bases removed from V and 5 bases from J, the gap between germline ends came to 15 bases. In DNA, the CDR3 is TGTGCCAGCAGTTCTACTGCAGTCCGCCGAAACACCATATATTTT. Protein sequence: CASSSTAVRRNTIYF.

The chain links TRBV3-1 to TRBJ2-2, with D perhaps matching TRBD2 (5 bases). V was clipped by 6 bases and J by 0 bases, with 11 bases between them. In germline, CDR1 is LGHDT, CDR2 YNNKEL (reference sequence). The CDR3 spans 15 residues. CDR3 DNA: TGTGCCAGCAGGTCTAGCCCACCGAACACCGGGGAGCTGTTTTTT. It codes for CASRSSPPNTGELFF.

CDR3 DNA sequence: TGTGCCAGCAGTCATATATACGAGCAGTTCTTC. Its protein product is CASSHIYEQFF. The chain has TRBV7-2 and TRBJ2-1, with D unclear. The V gene lost 6 bases and the J gene lost 10 bases, with 10 bases spanning the gap. The CDR3 is made up of 11 amino acids. Germline V gene lookup returns CDR1 SGHTA and CDR2 FQGNSA.

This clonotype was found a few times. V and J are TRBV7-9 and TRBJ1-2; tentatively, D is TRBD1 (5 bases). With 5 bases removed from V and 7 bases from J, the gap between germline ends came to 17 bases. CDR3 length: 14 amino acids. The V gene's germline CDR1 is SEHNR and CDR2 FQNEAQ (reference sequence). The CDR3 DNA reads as TGTGCCAGCAGCCCCGCGGGGACGGCGGGTGGCTACACCTTC. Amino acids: CASSPAGTAGGYTF.

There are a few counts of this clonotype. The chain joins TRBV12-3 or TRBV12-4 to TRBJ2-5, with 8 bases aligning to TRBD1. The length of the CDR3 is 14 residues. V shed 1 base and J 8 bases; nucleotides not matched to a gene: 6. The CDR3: CASSLGDRRNTQYF. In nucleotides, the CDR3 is TGTGCCAGCAGTTTAGGGGACAGGAGGAACACCCAGTACTTC.

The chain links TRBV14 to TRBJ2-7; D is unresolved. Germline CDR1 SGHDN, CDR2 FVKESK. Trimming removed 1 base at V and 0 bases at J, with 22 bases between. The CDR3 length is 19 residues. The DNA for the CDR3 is TGTGCCAGCAGCCAAGGTTTTCCGCGTCTAGGTGACCTCTCCTACGAGCAGTACTTC. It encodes CASSQGFPRLGDLSYEQYF.

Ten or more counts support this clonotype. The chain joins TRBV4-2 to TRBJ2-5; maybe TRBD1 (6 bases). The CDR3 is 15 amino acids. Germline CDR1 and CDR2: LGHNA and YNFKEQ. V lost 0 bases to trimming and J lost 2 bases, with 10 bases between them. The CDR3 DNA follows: TGTGCCAGCAGCCAAGATGGGGGCGTTCAAGAGACCCAGTACTTC. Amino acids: CASSQDGGVQETQYF.

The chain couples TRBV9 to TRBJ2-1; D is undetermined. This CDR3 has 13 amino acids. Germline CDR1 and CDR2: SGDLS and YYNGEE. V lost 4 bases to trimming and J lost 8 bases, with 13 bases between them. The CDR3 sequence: CASSSGIVDEQFF. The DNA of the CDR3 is TGTGCCAGCAGCTCGGGCATTGTGGATGAGCAGTTCTTC.

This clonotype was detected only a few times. The CDR3 DNA is TGCGCCAGCAGCTTGGTCGCGGCCGGGGAGCTGTTTTTT. This encodes CASSLVAAGELFF. The chain recombines TRBV5-1 with TRBJ2-2; no reliable D call. This CDR3 contains 13 residues. Germline CDR1 is SGHRS and CDR2 is YFSETQ. The V gene lost 0 bases and the J gene lost 6 bases, with 6 bases spanning the gap.

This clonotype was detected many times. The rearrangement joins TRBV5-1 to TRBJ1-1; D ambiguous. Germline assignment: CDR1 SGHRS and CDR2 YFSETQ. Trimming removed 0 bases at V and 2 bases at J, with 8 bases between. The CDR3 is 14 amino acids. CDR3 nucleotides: TGCGCCAGCAGCTTGGCCGGCCCTAACACTGAAGCTTTCTTT. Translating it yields CASSLAGPNTEAFF. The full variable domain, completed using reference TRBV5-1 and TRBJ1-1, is KAGVTQTPRYLIKTRGQQVTLSCSPISGHRSVSWYQQTPGQGLQFLFEYFSETQRNKGNFPGRFSGRQFSNSRSEMNVSTLELGDSALYLCASSLAGPNTEAFFGQGTRLTVV.

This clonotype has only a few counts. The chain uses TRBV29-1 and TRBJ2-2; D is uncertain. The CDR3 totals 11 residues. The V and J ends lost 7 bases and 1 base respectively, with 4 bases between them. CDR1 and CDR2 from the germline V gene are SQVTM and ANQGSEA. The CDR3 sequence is CSALNTGELFF. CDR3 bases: TGCAGCGCCCTGAACACCGGGGAGCTGTTTTTT.

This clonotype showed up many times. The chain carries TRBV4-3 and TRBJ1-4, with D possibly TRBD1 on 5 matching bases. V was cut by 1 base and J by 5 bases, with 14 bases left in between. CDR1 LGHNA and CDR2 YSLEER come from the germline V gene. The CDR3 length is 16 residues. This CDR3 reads CASSQVGAGNNEKLFF. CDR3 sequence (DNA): TGCGCCAGCAGCCAAGTTGGGGCGGGGAACAATGAAAAACTGTTTTTT.

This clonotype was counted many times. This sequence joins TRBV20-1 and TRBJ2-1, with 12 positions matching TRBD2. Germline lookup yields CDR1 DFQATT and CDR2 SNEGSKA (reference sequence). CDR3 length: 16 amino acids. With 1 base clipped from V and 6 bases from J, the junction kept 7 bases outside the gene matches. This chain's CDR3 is CSARGLAGALTNEQFF. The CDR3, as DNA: TGCAGTGCTAGAGGACTAGCGGGGGCCCTCACCAATGAGCAGTTCTTC.

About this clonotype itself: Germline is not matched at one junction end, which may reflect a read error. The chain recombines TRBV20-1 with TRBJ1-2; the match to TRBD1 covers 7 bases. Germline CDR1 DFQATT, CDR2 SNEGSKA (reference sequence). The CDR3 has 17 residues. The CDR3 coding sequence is TGCTGTGCTGAACATGACAGGGTGGCTCGGGGCGGCTATGGCTACACCTTC. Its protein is CCAEHDRVARGGYGYTF.

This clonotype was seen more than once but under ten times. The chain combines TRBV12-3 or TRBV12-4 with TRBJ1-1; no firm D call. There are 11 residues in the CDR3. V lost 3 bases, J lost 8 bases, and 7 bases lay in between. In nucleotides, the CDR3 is TGTGCCAGCAGTTTCCCAGGCGAAGCTTTCTTT. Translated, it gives CASSFPGEAFF.

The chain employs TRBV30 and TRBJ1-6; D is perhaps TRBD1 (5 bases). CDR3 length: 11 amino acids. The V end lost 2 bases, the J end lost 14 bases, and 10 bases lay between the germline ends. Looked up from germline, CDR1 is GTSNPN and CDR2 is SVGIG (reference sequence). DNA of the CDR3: TGTGCCTGGAGTACGCAGGGTTCCCTCCACTTT. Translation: CAWSTQGSLHF.

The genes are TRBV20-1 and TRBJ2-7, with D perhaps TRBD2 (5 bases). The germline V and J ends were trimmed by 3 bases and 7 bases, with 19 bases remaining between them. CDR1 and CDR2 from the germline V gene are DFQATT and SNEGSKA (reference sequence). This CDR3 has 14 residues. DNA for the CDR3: TGCAGTGCTAGTGAGTCCGGGATGACCTGGGAGCAGTACTTC. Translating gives CSASESGMTWEQYF.

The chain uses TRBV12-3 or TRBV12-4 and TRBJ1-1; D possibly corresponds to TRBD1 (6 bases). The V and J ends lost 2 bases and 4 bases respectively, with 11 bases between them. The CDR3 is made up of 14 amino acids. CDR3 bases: TGTGCCAGCAGTTTAAGTCCCAGGGGCACTGAAGCTTTCTTT. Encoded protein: CASSLSPRGTEAFF.

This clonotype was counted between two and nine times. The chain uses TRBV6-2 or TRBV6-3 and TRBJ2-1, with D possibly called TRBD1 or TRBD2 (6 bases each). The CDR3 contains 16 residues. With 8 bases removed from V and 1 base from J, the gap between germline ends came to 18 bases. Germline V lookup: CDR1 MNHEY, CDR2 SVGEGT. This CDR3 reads CASGEEGGKSYNEQFF. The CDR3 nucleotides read TGTGCCAGCGGGGAGGAGGGGGGTAAATCCTACAATGAGCAGTTCTTC.

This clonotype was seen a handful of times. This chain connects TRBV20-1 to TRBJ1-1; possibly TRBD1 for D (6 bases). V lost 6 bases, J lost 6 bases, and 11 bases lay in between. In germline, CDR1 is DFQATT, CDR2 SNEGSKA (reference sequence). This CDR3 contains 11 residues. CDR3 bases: TGCAGTGCCAAGGGGGGGTCTGAAGCTTTCTTT. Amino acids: CSAKGGSEAFF.

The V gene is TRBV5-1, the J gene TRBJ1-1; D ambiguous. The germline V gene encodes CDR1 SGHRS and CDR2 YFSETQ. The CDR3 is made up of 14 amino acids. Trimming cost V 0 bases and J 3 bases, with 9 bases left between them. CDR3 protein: CASSLGGSDTEAFF. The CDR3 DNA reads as TGCGCCAGCAGCTTGGGGGGATCCGACACTGAAGCTTTCTTT.

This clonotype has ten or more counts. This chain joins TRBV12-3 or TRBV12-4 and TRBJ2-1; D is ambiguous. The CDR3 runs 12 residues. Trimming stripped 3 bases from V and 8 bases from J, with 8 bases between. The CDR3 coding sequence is TGTGCCAGCAGTTTGCGCGGACATGAGCAGTTCTTC. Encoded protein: CASSLRGHEQFF.

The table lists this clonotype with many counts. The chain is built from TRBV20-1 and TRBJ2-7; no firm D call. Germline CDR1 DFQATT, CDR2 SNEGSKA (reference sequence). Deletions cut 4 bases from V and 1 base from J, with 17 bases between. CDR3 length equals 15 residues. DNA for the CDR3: TGCAGTGCTATCCGTCAACCTACTTCTTCCTACGAGCAGTACTTC. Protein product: CSAIRQPTSSYEQYF.

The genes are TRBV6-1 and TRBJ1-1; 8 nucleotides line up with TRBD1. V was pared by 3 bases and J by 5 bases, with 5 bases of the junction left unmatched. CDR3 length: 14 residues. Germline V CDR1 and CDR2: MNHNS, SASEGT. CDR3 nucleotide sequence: TGTGCCAGCAGTGATTTGGACAGGGTTACTGAAGCTTTCTTT. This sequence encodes CASSDLDRVTEAFF.